These 15 T cell receptor beta chains were all obtained from the same sample, sequenced in a study of CD4 T cells in relation to SARS-CoV-2 and coronaviruses. TCRdb's table, derived via immunoSEQ multiplex PCR, lists solely in-frame clones and lacks some. The sample lists 37,000 or so clones, approximately 85% occurring once. Material for sequencing was memory CD4+ T cells from PBMCs. These receptors were obtained from an adult with COVID-19.

On this clone itself: One junction end does not reproduce the germline sequence, and a read error may be involved. The chain is built from TRBV2 and TRBJ2-7; 10 bases are shared with TRBD2. The CDR3 is 15 residues long. CDR1 is SNHLY and CDR2 is FYNNEI in the germline V gene. The CDR3 region is CASSEAGTSVYEQYF. The CDR3 DNA sequence: TGTGCCAGCAGCGAAGCCGGGACTAGCGTTTACGAGCAGTACTTC.

The rearrangement uses TRBV6-5 and TRBJ1-4; TRBD1 is a possible D gene (5 bases). There are 14 residues in the CDR3. The germline CDR1 and CDR2 sequences are MNHEY and SVGAGI. V was clipped by 5 bases and J by 4 bases, with 11 bases between them. The CDR3 spells CASSPGIFNEKLFF. The CDR3 region has the DNA TGTGCCAGCAGTCCAGGGATCTTTAATGAAAAACTGTTTTTT.

The chain carries TRBV19 and TRBJ1-1; D is perhaps TRBD1 (5 bases). The CDR3 covers 16 residues. The V end lost 1 base, the J end lost 3 bases, and 15 bases lay between the germline ends. Germline loops: CDR1 LNHDA, CDR2 SQIVND (reference sequence). CDR3 loop: CASSIGAGTMDTEAFF. The CDR3 coding sequence is TGTGCCAGTAGTATAGGGGCAGGGACGATGGACACTGAAGCTTTCTTT.

The sample holds a few counts of this clone. The chain combines TRBV7-9 with TRBJ1-1; D gene ambiguous. CDR1 is SEHNR and CDR2 is FQNEAQ in the germline V gene (reference sequence). V was pared by 6 bases and J by 7 bases, with 15 bases between. This CDR3 has 13 residues. The DNA for the CDR3 is TGTGCCAGCAGTCATCCGGAAAGATATGAAGCTTTCTTT. It is translated as CASSHPERYEAFF.

The J gene is TRBJ1-4, the V gene TRBV2; TRBD1 matches at 7 bases. This CDR3 is built from 12 residues. Germline-derived CDR1 and CDR2 are SNHLY and FYNNEI. The V and J ends lost 6 bases and 12 bases, in that order; junction bases with no gene match: 7. CDR3 nucleotide sequence: TGTGCCAGCAGGGACCGACAGGGACAACTGTTTTTT. Its translation: CASRDRQGQLFF.

The chain uses TRBV3-1 (or the pseudogene TRBV3-2) and TRBJ1-5; no clear D. Trimming took 0 bases from V and 3 from J, leaving 9 bases between them. Per the germline V gene, CDR1 is LGHDT and CDR2 is YNNKEL (reference sequence). This CDR3 spans 15 amino acids. CDR3 residues: CASSQESQANQPQHF. In DNA, the CDR3 is TGTGCCAGCAGCCAAGAGAGTCAGGCCAATCAGCCCCAGCATTTT.

The J gene is TRBJ1-1, the V gene TRBV7-8; D ambiguous. The germline V and J ends were trimmed by 3 bases and 3 bases, with 11 bases remaining between them. CDR3 length equals 14 residues. Looked up from germline, CDR1 is SGHVS and CDR2 is FQNEAQ. DNA for the CDR3: TGTGCCAGCAGCTTGCAGTCTTGGGACACTGAAGCTTTCTTT. Amino acids: CASSLQSWDTEAFF. Supplemented by reference TRBV7-8 and TRBJ1-1, the full variable domain reads GAGVSQSPRYKVAKRGQDVALRCDPISGHVSLFWYQQALGQGPEFLTYFQNEAQLDKSGLPSDRFFAERPEGSVSTLKIQRTQQEDSAVYLCASSLQSWDTEAFFGQGTRLTVV.

J is TRBJ1-3 and V is TRBV30; no clear D gene. V was clipped by 6 bases and J by 4 bases, with 13 bases between them. Germline V gives CDR1 GTSNPN, CDR2 SVGIG (reference sequence). The CDR3 runs to 13 residues. The CDR3 reads CACPHLSGNTIYF. The DNA for the CDR3 is TGTGCCTGTCCGCACCTCTCCGGAAACACCATATATTTT. Full variable domain (rest looked up from reference TRBV30 and TRBJ1-3): SQTIHQWPATLVQPVGSPLSLECTVEGTSNPNLYWYRQAAGRGLQLLFYSVGIGQISSEVPQNLSASRPQDRQFILSSKKLLLSDSGFYLCACPHLSGNTIYFGEGSWLTVV.

The V gene is TRBV2, the J gene TRBJ2-7, with D tentatively TRBD2 (5 bases). Germline-derived CDR1 and CDR2 are SNHLY and FYNNEI. The CDR3 loop spans 14 amino acids. The V gene lost 2 bases and the J gene lost 3 bases, with 11 bases spanning the gap. The CDR3 loop is CASSELLSGYEQYF. Written as DNA, the CDR3 is TGTGCCAGCAGTGAACTGTTGAGCGGCTACGAGCAGTACTTC.

V is TRBV2 and J is TRBJ2-7; D gene ambiguous. The germline V gene encodes CDR1 SNHLY and CDR2 FYNNEI. The CDR3 is 12 residues long. Trimming took 6 bases from V and 3 from J, leaving 9 bases between them. CDR3 protein: CASSSPDYEQYF. CDR3 in DNA: TGTGCCAGCAGCTCCCCGGACTACGAGCAGTACTTC.

J is TRBJ2-3 and V is TRBV7-3; TRBD2 matches 8 bases. This CDR3 comprises 14 residues. The V segment lost 3 bases and the J segment 2 bases; nucleotides outside the gene matches: 1. Germline CDR1 SGHTA, CDR2 FQGTGA. The CDR3 protein is CASSFGLATDTQYF. CDR3 bases: TGTGCCAGCAGCTTCGGACTAGCCACAGATACGCAGTATTTT.

CDR3 sequence reads: CASSLESGRVYNEQFF. The CDR3 DNA sequence: TGTGCCAGCAGCTTAGAGAGCGGGAGGGTATACAATGAGCAGTTCTTC. The V and J genes are TRBV7-9 and TRBJ2-1; TRBD2 agrees at 10 bases. The CDR3 totals 16 residues. Germline lookup yields CDR1 SEHNR and CDR2 FQNEAQ (reference sequence). The V segment lost 1 base and the J segment 4 bases; nucleotides outside the gene matches: 4.

As DNA, the CDR3 is TGTGCCAGCTCACAATCAAGCGTGTCTAGCGGCCCCGGGGAGCTGTTTTTT. Amino acid sequence: CASSQSSVSSGPGELFF. The chain is built from TRBV18 and TRBJ2-2; 7 nucleotides align to TRBD2. The ends lost 4 bases at V and 6 bases at J; junction bases unmatched: 14. The CDR3 covers 17 residues. Germline-derived CDR1 and CDR2 are KGHSH and LQKENI.

This clone was found once. V gene TRBV9 combines with J gene TRBJ2-5; the match to TRBD2 covers 8 bases. From germline, CDR1 is SGDLS and CDR2 YYNGEE. With V trimmed by 0 bases and J by 4 bases, 5 bases remained unmatched. The CDR3 consists of 15 residues. The CDR3 nucleotides read TGTGCCAGCAGCGTAGAGGGTCTAGCGGGAGAGACCCAGTACTTC. This translates into CASSVEGLAGETQYF.

The rearrangement links TRBV10-1 to TRBJ2-2; D perhaps matches TRBD1 (6 bases). Germline values: CDR1 WNHNN, CDR2 SYGVQD (reference sequence). The CDR3 has 16 residues. Deletions cut 0 bases from V and 4 bases from J, with 12 bases between. CDR3 nucleotides: TGCGCCAGCAGTGAGTCGACTCCACAGGGCACCGGGGAGCTGTTTTTT. This encodes CASSESTPQGTGELFF.